The T cell receptor beta chain under discussion was sequenced for a study of technical replicates of blood from a few donors. Here immunoSEQ multiplex PCR was the method, and the copy in TCRdb shows in-frame clones only, minus some. The sample contains 50,000 to 60,000 clones, 91% of which appear only once. This CDR3 has 17 residues. Per the germline V gene, CDR1 is SGHNT and CDR2 is YYREEE (reference sequence). V was clipped by 1 base and J by 1 base, with 15 bases between them. The genes are TRBV5-4 and TRBJ2-1; maybe TRBD2 (6 bases). The receptor was isolated from a human donor in good health. Some clones in this sample may be carry-over from other donors' samples. The sequencing sample was made of PBMCs. The CDR3 DNA is TGTGCCAGCAGCTTGAGCGCCGGGACTGGATCCTACAATGAGCAGTTCTTC. Its protein product is CASSLSAGTGSYNEQFF. The full variable domain, with the rest looked up from reference TRBV5-4 and TRBJ2-1, is ETGVTQSPTHLIKTRGQQVTLRCSSQSGHNTVSWYQQALGQGPQFIFQYYREEENGRGNFPPRFSGLQFPNYSSELNVNALELDDSALYLCASSLSAGTGSYNEQFFGPGTRLTVL.